This entry features one T cell receptor beta chain sequence. The target antigen is unknown. The entry originates in a study of T-cell memory formation after mild COVID-19. The CDR3 totals 15 residues. Germline V lookup: CDR1 SQVTM, CDR2 ANQGSEA. The V gene lost 1 base and the J gene lost 5 bases, with 17 bases spanning the gap. Via MiXCR, TCRdb re-called the 5' RACE reads, giving one row per CDR3 protein. The sample yields roughly 600,000 distinct CDR3 sequences, 18% seen once. Whole-study results and caveats: The appearance of some responding clones in pre-infection memory suggested that cross-reactive memory joined. The study found balanced CD4/CD8 in clones contracting day 15 to 85 and a CD4+ lean in later expanders.

The rearrangement links TRBV29-1 to TRBJ2-5, with a weak D call TRBD1 (6 bases). Specimen: PBMCs or a T cell subset sorted from them (not recorded which). The receptor's source is an adult woman who had mild COVID-19 (a few samples of this study predate the infection). Cell type and time point are not known. The CDR3, as DNA: TGCAGCGTTGAAGGGACAGAATCTGACCGGGAGACCCAGTACTTC. The encoded protein is CSVEGTESDRETQYF.